This TCR beta chain originates from a study of OX40 agonist ivuxolimab in advanced cancers. On the study more broadly: The dose-escalation cohort was roughly 84% male, with a mean age of around 60 years, ranging about 23 to 79. Study-wide results and caveats: A proportion of nonresponders additionally exhibited low normalized T-cell clonal expansion.

The assay was immunoSEQ multiplex PCR, and TCRdb's table has in-frame clones only and misses some. Of over 55,000 clones detected, 94% appear once; the ten largest clones hold 15% to 18%. Notes on this clone: What it binds is not known.

Per germline, CDR1 MNHNS and CDR2 SASEGT. The CDR3 sequence is 13 residues long. Germline trimming cut 10 bases from V and 3 bases from J; bases unmatched to any gene: 7. The specimen was CD4+ or CD8+ T cells sorted from blood, collected in a trial of the OX40 agonist ivuxolimab. This chain joins TRBV6-1 and TRBJ2-7; 9 positions agree with TRBD2. This receptor was identified in an adult with an advanced solid tumor such as melanoma, head and neck, liver or kidney cancer. CDR3 nucleotides: TGTGCCATCAAGACTAGCGGCCTCTACGAGCAGTACTTC. This gives the protein CAIKTSGLYEQYF.